This T cell receptor (beta chain) came from a study of shared T cell receptors in the human thymus. Measured with immunoSEQ multiplex PCR; TCRdb has only the in-frame clones, and not every one. Of about 660,000 clones listed, over 75% are singletons. Between the trimmed V and J ends, which lost 5 bases and 5 bases, there was a span of 15 bases. There are 15 residues in the CDR3. Germline-derived CDR1 and CDR2 are SGHVS and FNYEAQ. The same specimen was also included in a second study, on human thymus T cells. That work contributes: All donors were healthy Finnish infants who were undergoing corrective surgery to treat congenital heart defects. Resections obtained during corrective heart surgery supplied the thymus tissue. V and J genes seemed to be used with bias in thymic and blood repertoires. Reports from related research described highly overlapping thymic repertoires among unrelated individuals.

This chain connects TRBV7-6 to TRBJ2-2, with D uncertain. Sequenced input: thymocytes. The TCR was taken from a boy in the first two years of life with a congenital heart defect. The CDR3 DNA reads TGTGCCAGCAGCACCGATTCAAGAGAGACCGGGGAGCTGTTTTTT. Translating gives CASSTDSRETGELFF. Full variable domain (missing parts from reference TRBV7-6 and TRBJ2-2): GAGVSQSPRYKVTKRGQDVALRCDPISGHVSLYWYRQALGQGPEFLTYFNYEAQQDKSGLPNDRFSAERPEGSISTLTIQRTEQRDSAMYRCASSTDSRETGELFFGEGSRLTVL.